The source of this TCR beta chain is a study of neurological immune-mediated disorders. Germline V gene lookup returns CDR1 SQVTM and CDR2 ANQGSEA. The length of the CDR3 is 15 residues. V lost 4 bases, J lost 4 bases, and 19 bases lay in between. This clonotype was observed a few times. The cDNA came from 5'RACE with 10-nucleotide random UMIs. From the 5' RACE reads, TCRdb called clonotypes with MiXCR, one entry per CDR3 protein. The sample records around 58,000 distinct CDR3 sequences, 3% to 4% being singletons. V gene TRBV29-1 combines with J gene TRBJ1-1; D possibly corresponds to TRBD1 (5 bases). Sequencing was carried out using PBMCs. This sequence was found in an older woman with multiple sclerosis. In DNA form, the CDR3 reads TGCAGCGTTGTGGCCGGACGCCGGGGGTTCACTGAAGCTTTCTTT. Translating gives CSVVAGRRGFTEAFF.